A single sample is the source of the 20 T cell receptor beta chains below, sequenced in a study of blood T cells in healthy people across ages. It was with a sample-barcoded 5' primer and a J-beta primer mix that a second PCR of about 6 to 12 cycles was run. TCRdb re-analysed the 5' RACE reads in MiXCR, keeping a single row per CDR3 protein. The repertoire holds fewer than 950,000 distinct CDR3 sequences, with 40% to 65% as singletons. The material sequenced was blood. Receptors originate from an older man in good health.

V is TRBV18 and J is TRBJ2-5; D call uncertain. The J call may not be correct, given that the DNA end is closer to TRBJ2-7. The CDR3 runs to 12 residues. Germline-derived CDR1 and CDR2 are KGHSH and LQKENI. For the CDR3, the DNA is TGTGCCAGCTCACCGGCCAACTACGAGCAGTACTTC. It is translated as CASSPANYEQYF.

This clonotype was detected a few times. The chain carries TRBV2 and TRBJ2-7; 9 bases match TRBD1. The germline V gene encodes CDR1 SNHLY and CDR2 FYNNEI. CDR3 length: 14 amino acids. The J segment lost 6 bases and the V segment lost 6 bases, leaving 9 bases of the junction unmatched. The DNA for the CDR3 is TGTGCCAGCAGGGAATCGGGGACAGGGACCGAGCAGTACTTC. It yields the protein CASRESGTGTEQYF.

The chain links TRBV5-1 to TRBJ1-1; 7 nucleotides line up with TRBD1. The germline V gene encodes CDR1 SGHRS and CDR2 YFSETQ. V lost 6 bases to trimming and J lost 1 base; unmatched junction nucleotides: 6. There are 14 residues in the CDR3. CDR3 bases: TGCGCCAGCAAAGATTCAGGGGGGAACACTGAAGCTTTCTTT. Translating it yields CASKDSGGNTEAFF.

Only a few counts were recorded for this clonotype. This chain joins TRBV27 and TRBJ1-2, with D perhaps matching TRBD1 (5 bases). Trimming took off 5 bases at V and 9 bases at J, with 22 bases between the two ends. This CDR3 is 15 amino acids long. The V gene's germline CDR1 is MNHEY and CDR2 SMNVEV (reference sequence). The CDR3 nucleotides read TGTGCCAGCAGTGTAACGCCCACAGGAGAGAGGAGCTACACCTTC. Protein: CASSVTPTGERSYTF.

J is TRBJ2-7 and V is TRBV29-1; TRBD1 agrees at 10 bases. Germline V gene lookup returns CDR1 SQVTM and CDR2 ANQGSEA. The V segment lost 3 bases and the J segment 4 bases; nucleotides outside the gene matches: 0. The CDR3 is 12 amino acids. The CDR3 here is CSVEGQGYEQYF. CDR3 coding DNA: TGCAGCGTTGAGGGACAGGGGTACGAGCAGTACTTC.

The chain combines TRBV15 with TRBJ1-2; D perhaps matches TRBD1 (6 bases). CDR3 length equals 16 residues. The V end lost 5 bases, the J end lost 6 bases, and 22 bases lay between the germline ends. Germline CDR1 is LNHNV and CDR2 is YYDKDF (reference sequence). CDR3 bases: TGTGCCACCAGCGCCTCGGTGAGGGGGTTTTACAATGGCTACACCTTC. Translating it yields CATSASVRGFYNGYTF.

This clonotype was seen more than once but under ten times. The chain uses TRBV6-6 and TRBJ2-1; the D is unclear. Deletions cut 6 bases from V and 3 bases from J, with 15 bases between. CDR1 is MNHNY, CDR2 SVGAGI, per germline (reference sequence). This CDR3 region has 15 residues. CDR3 region: CASRKGYDGYNEQFF. CDR3 nucleotides: TGTGCCAGCAGAAAGGGCTATGACGGCTACAATGAGCAGTTCTTC.

V and J are TRBV7-3 and TRBJ2-1; 13 bases are a match to TRBD2. In germline, CDR1 is SGHTA, CDR2 FQGTGA. The length of the CDR3 is 17 residues. V lost 4 bases and J lost 2; bases outside the gene matches: 5. In DNA, the CDR3 is TGTGCCAGCAGCTCCGTCGGACTAGCGGGAGCCTACAATGAGCAGTTCTTC. Its protein is CASSSVGLAGAYNEQFF.

This clonotype was recorded only once. The chain has TRBV6-5 and TRBJ2-2, with D possibly being TRBD2 (6 bases). V lost 7 bases and J 4 bases, leaving 16 bases between the germline ends. The CDR3 contains 15 residues. Per germline, CDR1 MNHEY and CDR2 SVGAGI. The CDR3 sequence: CASTRDSFRTGELFF. DNA of the CDR3: TGTGCCAGCACCCGGGACTCCTTCCGCACCGGGGAGCTGTTTTTT.

This clonotype was picked up a small number of times. This chain joins TRBV20-1 and TRBJ1-1; TRBD1 matches 9 bases. This CDR3 comprises 15 residues. With 5 bases clipped from V and 0 bases from J, the junction kept 7 bases outside the gene matches. In germline, CDR1 is DFQATT, CDR2 SNEGSKA (reference sequence). Here the CDR3 DNA reads TGCAGTGCTCCTAAAGGGACAGGGATGAACACTGAAGCTTTCTTT. It yields the protein CSAPKGTGMNTEAFF.

This chain uses TRBV12-3 or TRBV12-4 with TRBJ2-3; the D gene is possibly TRBD2 (5 bases). Trimming cost V 4 bases and J 7 bases, with 12 bases left between them. The CDR3 spans 13 residues. The CDR3 DNA sequence: TGTGCCAGCAGTTCGGCCCGGGAAAATACGCAGTATTTT. Protein sequence: CASSSARENTQYF.

The chain links TRBV12-3 or TRBV12-4 to TRBJ1-2, with a weak D call TRBD1 (5 bases). The CDR3 sequence is 13 residues long. V gave up 5 bases and J gave up 8 bases, with 15 bases separating them. The CDR3 sequence is CASSVGGSQGYTF. The CDR3 DNA sequence: TGTGCCAGCAGTGTCGGGGGAAGTCAGGGCTACACCTTC.

This clonotype was picked up a small number of times. The chain carries TRBV2 and TRBJ2-3; TRBD2 matches at 9 bases. V trimming: 3 bases; J trimming: 3 bases; junction bases outside the gene matches: 4. CDR1 and CDR2 from the germline V gene are SNHLY and FYNNEI. The length of the CDR3 is 15 residues. CDR3 in DNA: TGTGCCAGCAGTGATGGGCTAGCGGGAACAGATACGCAGTATTTT. Encoded protein: CASSDGLAGTDTQYF.

This chain connects TRBV5-1 to TRBJ2-4; 9 nucleotides line up with TRBD1. Matching the DNA end better, TRBJ2-7 makes the J call doubtful. The CDR3 runs 16 residues. The germline CDR1 and CDR2 sequences are SGHRS and YFSETQ. The CDR3 nucleotides read TGCGCCAGCAGCCATCCCGCGGGACAGGGACCCCTCGAGCAGTACTTC. This codes for CASSHPAGQGPLEQYF.

The V gene is TRBV4-1, the J gene TRBJ2-4; TRBD2 agrees at 8 bases. With the DNA end fitting TRBJ2-7 better, the J assignment may be wrong. This CDR3 has 15 amino acids. Germline CDR1 and CDR2: MGHRA and YSYEKL. The CDR3 DNA reads as TGCGCCAGCAGCCGCACTACTAGCGGTCCCTACGAGCAGTACTTC. This encodes CASSRTTSGPYEQYF.

The chain carries TRBV12-3 or TRBV12-4 and TRBJ1-3; D call uncertain. V was pared by 5 bases and J by 4 bases, with 18 bases between. This CDR3 is built from 16 residues. The CDR3 DNA sequence: TGTGCCAGCAGTCCCACCCGAGGCCGGGTGGGAAACACCATATATTTT. Encoded protein: CASSPTRGRVGNTIYF.

This rearrangement joins TRBV7-9 to TRBJ2-1, with 8 positions matching TRBD2. V lost 0 bases, J lost 8 bases, and 9 bases stayed unmatched. This CDR3 has 16 residues. The germline gives CDR1 SEHNR, CDR2 FQNEAQ (reference sequence). The CDR3 nucleotides are TGTGCCAGCAGCTTAGCCCTCAGCGGGAGTGACCATGAGCAGTTCTTC. As protein: CASSLALSGSDHEQFF.

The V and J genes are TRBV6-4 and TRBJ1-2; D ambiguous. Germline-derived CDR1 and CDR2 are MRHNA and SNTAGT. V was pared by 0 bases and J by 8 bases, with 13 bases between. This CDR3 contains 14 residues. This CDR3 reads CASSDSNRAGGYTF. In nucleotides, the CDR3 is TGTGCCAGCAGTGACTCGAACAGAGCAGGCGGCTACACCTTC.

The sample holds one count of this clonotype. The chain joins TRBV30 to TRBJ1-2; no clear D gene. V was trimmed by 3 bases and J by 1 base, leaving 12 bases between them. Germline CDR1 is GTSNPN and CDR2 is SVGIG (reference sequence). The CDR3 contains 14 residues. As DNA, the CDR3 is TGTGCCTGGAGGTATACGGGTGATAACTATGGCTACACCTTC. As protein: CAWRYTGDNYGYTF.

In its sample, this clonotype was seen a few times. The CDR3 sequence: CASSRGLALSGANVLTF. The CDR3 nucleotides read TGTGCCAGCAGCCGGGGACTAGCGCTCTCTGGGGCCAACGTCCTGACTTTC. The rearrangement uses TRBV6-2 or TRBV6-3 and TRBJ2-6; 10 bases match TRBD2. Per germline, CDR1 MNHEY and CDR2 SVGEGT. The CDR3 has 17 residues. V shed 6 bases, J shed 0 bases, and the junction held 5 bases outside the gene matches.